A selection of T cell receptor beta chains follows, all from one sample in a study of cytomegalovirus exposure and HLA in healthy donors. Sequencing used immunoSEQ multiplex PCR; TCRdb keeps in-frame clones, though not all of them. The data show some 110,000 clones, with around 83% seen just once and about 4% held by the top ten. The sequencing sample was made of PBMCs. All receptors come from a woman between 18 and 29 years old in good health and CMV-seropositive. CDR3s include the opening cysteine and the closing phenylalanine or tryptophan. A D gene is named only where the DNA matches it firmly. The listing skips clone size in some rows; elsewhere it reads once, few, many or a size class.

J gene: TRBJ2-1
CDR3 length: 16
V gene: TRBV7-8
D gene: TRBD1
clone size: -
CDR3 DNA: TGTGCCAGCAGCTTAAGGGACAGGACGAATTACAATGAGCAGTTCTTC
CDR3 protein: CASSLRDRTNYNEQFF

J gene: TRBJ2-6
CDR3 length: 13
V gene: TRBV9
D gene: -
clone size: -
CDR3 DNA: TGTGCCAGCGGAGGGAGTGGGGCCAACGTCCTGACTTTC
CDR3 protein: CASGGSGANVLTF

J gene: TRBJ2-1
CDR3 length: 14
V gene: TRBV29-1
D gene: TRBD2
clone size: -
CDR3 DNA: TGCAGCGTTGTGACTAGCGGGAGGGCCTCTGAGCAGTTCTTC
CDR3 protein: CSVVTSGRASEQFF

J gene: TRBJ2-3
CDR3 length: 16
V gene: TRBV7-7
D gene: TRBD1
clone size: -
CDR3 DNA: TGTGCTAGCAGCGAAACCGGGACAGGGGGCTTGTATACGCAGTATTTT
CDR3 protein: CASSETGTGGLYTQYF

J gene: TRBJ1-5
CDR3 length: 15
V gene: TRBV6-5
D gene: -
clone size: -
CDR3 DNA: TGTGCCAGCAGTCCCCAAGGGGGTCCCGTTCAGCCCCAGCATTTT
CDR3 protein: CASSPQGGPVQPQHF

J gene: TRBJ2-3
CDR3 length: 10
V gene: TRBV29-1
D gene: -
clone size: -
CDR3 DNA: TGCAGCGTTTTGCGAGATACGCAGTATTTT
CDR3 protein: CSVLRDTQYF

J gene: TRBJ2-7
CDR3 length: 12
V gene: TRBV11-1
D gene: -
clone size: -
CDR3 DNA: TGTGCCAGCTCTAGACAGGCCTACGAGCAGTACTTC
CDR3 protein: CASSRQAYEQYF

J gene: TRBJ1-6
CDR3 length: 12
V gene: TRBV2
D gene: -
clone size: -
CDR3 DNA: TGTGCCAGCACCCAGGGGAATTCACCCCTCCACTTT
CDR3 protein: CASTQGNSPLHF

J gene: TRBJ1-2
CDR3 length: 15
V gene: TRBV28
D gene: -
clone size: medium-sized
CDR3 DNA: TGTGCCAGCAGTTCAGACGGGACTAAGGGATTTGGCTACACCTTC
CDR3 protein: CASSSDGTKGFGYTF

J gene: TRBJ1-1
CDR3 length: 12
V gene: TRBV5-1
D gene: -
clone size: -
CDR3 DNA: TGCGCCAGCAGCTCTAGCAGTCCGAAAGCTTTCTTT
CDR3 protein: CASSSSSPKAFF

J gene: TRBJ2-7
CDR3 length: 13
V gene: TRBV11-1
D gene: -
clone size: -
CDR3 DNA: TGTGCCAGCAGCTTTCCCGGACTTTACGAGCAGTACTTC
CDR3 protein: CASSFPGLYEQYF

J gene: TRBJ1-2
CDR3 length: 15
V gene: TRBV5-1
D gene: -
clone size: -
CDR3 DNA: TGCGCCAGCAGCTTGAATACAGGGATTGGCTATGGCTACACCTTC
CDR3 protein: CASSLNTGIGYGYTF

J gene: TRBJ2-2
CDR3 length: 14
V gene: TRBV25-1
D gene: -
clone size: -
CDR3 DNA: TGTGCCACCCGGGGAGAGGCGAACACCGGGGAGCTGTTTTTT
CDR3 protein: CATRGEANTGELFF

J gene: TRBJ2-2
CDR3 length: 13
V gene: TRBV11-3
D gene: -
clone size: -
CDR3 DNA: TGTGCCAGCAGCTTAGATACTACCGGGGAGCTGTTTTTT
CDR3 protein: CASSLDTTGELFF

J gene: TRBJ1-6
CDR3 length: 14
V gene: TRBV6-5
D gene: -
clone size: -
CDR3 DNA: TGTGCCAGCCAAAGGGAGCTGTATAATTCACCCCTCCACTTT
CDR3 protein: CASQRELYNSPLHF